Listed below are T cell receptor beta chains from one sample, sequenced in a study of blood T cell repertoires in COVID-19. Only in-frame clones appear in the TCRdb table, and some are missing; sequencing was by immunoSEQ multiplex PCR. The sample holds 120,000 to 150,000 clones, around 88% seen once. The sequenced sample consisted of peripheral blood. All receptors come from a human donor in a cohort sampled during active COVID-19. The CDR3 runs from the conserved cysteine through the conserved F or W.

v_call	j_call	cdr3_aa
TRBV7-6	TRBJ2-2	CASSLEGLPHRLFF
TRBV10-3	TRBJ2-6	CATIGDSGANVLTF
TRBV9	TRBJ1-6	CASSRTASSYNSPLHF
TRBV24-1	TRBJ1-1	CATSDFSRAGNTEAFF
TRBV6-1	TRBJ1-2	CASSEARVNGYTF
TRBV27	TRBJ1-2	CASSLSLGYYGYTF
TRBV12-3/TRBV12-4	TRBJ1-1	CASSPLSTEAFF
TRBV27	TRBJ1-5	CASSLRTGGGQPQHF
TRBV3-1/TRBV3-2	TRBJ1-3	CASSLTGLSGNTIYF
TRBV24-1	TRBJ2-3	CATSDLPLGASTDTQYF
TRBV6-2/TRBV6-3	TRBJ1-1	CASSYEAGALNTEAFF
TRBV5-4	TRBJ2-3	CASSLAGGPPDTQYF
TRBV7-2	TRBJ1-1	CASSLAQGATTEAFF
TRBV27	TRBJ1-4	CASSLLGGLPTNEKLFF
TRBV14	TRBJ1-2	CASSQDGLGPDYGYTF
TRBV3-1/TRBV3-2	TRBJ2-3	CASSPIERGVYTDTQYF
TRBV13	TRBJ2-5	CASSSGASQETQYF
TRBV29-1	TRBJ2-7	CSVVPGSVTYEQYF
TRBV9	TRBJ2-2	CASSGDRLNTGELFF
TRBV25-1	TRBJ2-5	CASSESGTSGEETQYF
TRBV2	TRBJ1-6	CASSPGQGAPLHF
TRBV7-9	TRBJ1-5	CASSQGRSNQPQHF
TRBV19	TRBJ1-2	CASSVVRQGESNYGYTF
TRBV3-1/TRBV3-2	TRBJ2-5	CASSQISGRETQYF
TRBV5-4	TRBJ1-2	CASSLDTGSYGYTF
TRBV6-4	TRBJ1-1	CASSDFPGTEAFF
TRBV2	TRBJ1-2	CASSEVPGTSNYGYTF
TRBV18	TRBJ1-2	CASSPWTTNYGYTF
TRBV9	TRBJ2-7	CASSPRQVPYEQYF
TRBV6-5	TRBJ1-2	CASSRGGIYGYTF
TRBV3-1/TRBV3-2	TRBJ2-3	CASSQLTGGGDTQYF
TRBV28	TRBJ2-7	CASSPGTGGTYEQYF
TRBV5-1	TRBJ1-5	CASSLGGQMNQPQHF
TRBV5-5	TRBJ2-3	CASSLRPIDRGGKDTQYF
TRBV4-2	TRBJ2-2	CASSRPDRDTGELFF
TRBV15	TRBJ1-2	CATSRDRNYGYTF
TRBV7-3	TRBJ1-2	CASSSGQGYGYTF